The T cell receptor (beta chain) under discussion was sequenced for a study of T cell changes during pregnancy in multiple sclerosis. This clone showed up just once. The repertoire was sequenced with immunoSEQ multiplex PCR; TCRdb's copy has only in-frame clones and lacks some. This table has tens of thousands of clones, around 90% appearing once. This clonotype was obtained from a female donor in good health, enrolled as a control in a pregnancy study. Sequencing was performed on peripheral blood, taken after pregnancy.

Written as DNA, the CDR3 is TGTGCCAGCAGGGCAGGGTTCGGGTTCTTGAGGGAGCAGTACTTC. It codes for CASRAGFGFLREQYF. This rearrangement joins TRBV28 to TRBJ2-7; a weak D match, TRBD1 (5 bases). This CDR3 region has 15 residues. V was trimmed by 6 bases and J by 7 bases, leaving 22 bases between them. Germline V lookup: CDR1 MDHEN, CDR2 SYDVKM.